Listed below are T cell receptor beta chains from one sample, sequenced in a study of PD-L1 blockade in urothelial cancer. Measured with immunoSEQ multiplex PCR; TCRdb has only the in-frame clones, and not every one. Among under 40,000 clones, 87% were seen once, and the ten largest hold around 3.6%. The sequences come from PBMCs, collected around atezolizumab (anti-PD-L1) treatment. The receptors come from a man aged 50-60 years with urothelial cancer. The CDR3 runs from the conserved cysteine through the conserved F or W. A D gene is named only where the DNA matches it firmly. For some rows the clone size is stated as once, few or many, or as a class when expanded; others skip it.

V	size	D	J	CDR3	DNA
TRBV27	NA	TRBD1	TRBJ1-2	CASSTDRGLGGYTF	TGTGCCAGCAGTACCGACAGGGGGCTGGGTGGCTACACCTTC
TRBV6-5	NA	TRBD1	TRBJ2-2	CASRPRGPTGELFF	TGTGCCAGCAGGCCCAGGGGGCCCACCGGGGAGCTGTTTTTT
TRBV7-6	NA	NA	TRBJ2-3	CASSYGVADTQYF	TGTGCCAGCAGCTACGGGGTAGCAGATACGCAGTATTTT
TRBV19	NA	NA	TRBJ2-7	CASKTLRDSPSYEQYF	TGTGCCAGTAAAACCCTCCGGGACTCTCCTTCCTACGAGCAGTACTTC
TRBV5-4	NA	TRBD1	TRBJ1-3	CASSLTGVGNTIYF	TGTGCCAGCAGCCTGACAGGGGTCGGAAACACCATATATTTT
TRBV14	few	NA	TRBJ1-6	CASSQEAGARNSPLHF	TGTGCCAGCAGCCAAGAGGCGGGGGCGCGTAATTCACCCCTCCACTTT
TRBV5-8	NA	NA	TRBJ1-4	CASSFGRALFSATNEKLFF	TGTGCCAGCAGCTTCGGCAGGGCCCTATTCTCTGCAACTAATGAAAAACTGTTTTTT
TRBV27	NA	NA	TRBJ2-7	CASSLSRGWGEQYF	TGTGCCAGCAGTTTATCTCGGGGATGGGGCGAGCAGTACTTC
TRBV7-2	NA	NA	TRBJ2-3	CASSFGTPSTDTQYF	TGTGCCAGCAGCTTTGGGACACCTAGCACAGATACGCAGTATTTT
TRBV6-5	NA	NA	TRBJ1-1	CASHRTSKLNTEAFF	TGTGCCAGCCACAGGACCTCTAAATTGAACACTGAAGCTTTCTTT
TRBV2	NA	TRBD1	TRBJ2-2	CASSRDRGSPGELFF	TGTGCCAGCAGCCGGGACAGGGGGTCCCCCGGGGAGCTGTTTTTT
TRBV29-1	NA	NA	TRBJ1-1	CSVGVGGNTEAFF	TGCAGCGTTGGAGTGGGAGGGAACACTGAAGCTTTCTTT
TRBV10-3	NA	NA	TRBJ2-1	CAISESGGSSYNEQFF	TGTGCCATCAGTGAGTCAGGGGGAAGCTCCTACAATGAGCAGTTCTTC
TRBV7-2	NA	TRBD1	TRBJ2-7	CASREGQGSFWPYEQYF	TGTGCCAGCAGGGAAGGACAGGGCTCTTTTTGGCCCTACGAGCAGTACTTC
TRBV5-4	NA	TRBD2	TRBJ2-7	CASSPGTSGSRYEQYF	TGTGCCAGCAGCCCAGGGACTAGCGGGAGTAGGTACGAGCAGTACTTC
TRBV10-3	NA	NA	TRBJ2-5	CAIGAPAKGVEETQYF	TGTGCCATCGGAGCACCCGCCAAGGGGGTCGAAGAGACCCAGTACTTC
TRBV25-1	once	NA	TRBJ2-7	CASSASVYEQYF	TGTGCCAGCAGTGCTTCAGTCTACGAGCAGTACTTC
TRBV11-2	NA	TRBD2	TRBJ2-1	CASSSRTSGSYEQFF	TGTGCCAGCAGCTCGCGGACTAGCGGGAGTTATGAGCAGTTCTTC
TRBV5-1	NA	TRBD2	TRBJ2-3	CASSRGRGDGERGGDTQYF	TGCGCCAGCAGCCGTGGGCGCGGGGATGGAGAGCGGGGAGGAGATACGCAGTATTTT
TRBV5-1	NA	NA	TRBJ1-2	CASSLEDGGGYTF	TGCGCCAGCAGCTTGGAGGACGGAGGTGGCTACACCTTC
TRBV5-1	NA	NA	TRBJ2-5	CASSTAAKETQYF	TGCGCCAGCAGCACGGCGGCGAAAGAGACCCAGTACTTC
TRBV25-1	NA	TRBD1	TRBJ1-2	CASSARDRGNYGYTF	TGTGCCAGCAGTGCTAGGGACAGGGGAAACTATGGCTACACCTTC
TRBV29-1	NA	TRBD2	TRBJ2-5	CSVDSGLAGGSSQETQYF	TGCAGCGTTGACTCCGGGTTAGCGGGGGGGTCCTCCCAAGAGACCCAGTACTTC
TRBV18	NA	TRBD2	TRBJ2-4	CASSRTSGELDIQYF	TGTGCCAGCTCACGGACTAGCGGGGAACTTGACATTCAGTACTTC
TRBV10-3	NA	NA	TRBJ2-1	CAITEGVNNEQFF	TGTGCCATCACCGAGGGAGTGAACAATGAGCAGTTCTTC
TRBV19	NA	NA	TRBJ2-1	CASSKGLVYNEQFF	TGTGCCAGTAGTAAGGGACTGGTCTACAATGAGCAGTTCTTC
TRBV4-1	NA	TRBD1	TRBJ1-5	CASSPNMGDSQPQHF	TGCGCCAGCAGCCCTAATATGGGGGACAGTCAGCCCCAGCATTTT
TRBV11-2	NA	NA	TRBJ2-1	CASSKGHKNEQFF	TGTGCCAGCAGCAAGGGACATAAGAATGAGCAGTTCTTC
TRBV27	NA	NA	TRBJ2-7	CASRKNRDSAGPLEQYF	TGTGCCAGCAGGAAAAACCGAGACAGCGCGGGACCCCTCGAGCAGTACTTC
TRBV11-2	few	NA	TRBJ2-3	CASSRLDSTQYF	TGTGCCAGCAGCAGGCTTGACAGTACGCAGTATTTT